The clone carrying this TCR beta chain has at least ten counts. The target antigen is unknown. This sample was taken from a study of CD8 T cells in ankylosing spondylitis. Each CDR3 protein is one row after TCRdb ran MiXCR on the 5' RACE reads. In the table there are some 220,000 distinct CDR3 sequences, 8% to 11% of which are singletons. The CDR3 is made up of 14 amino acids. With 3 bases removed from V and 1 base from J, the gap between germline ends came to 9 bases. Germline V lookup: CDR1 ENHRY, CDR2 SYGVKD. Study conclusions and caveats: CD8+ cells made up the disease-linked clones, which were relatively rare in peripheral blood. In synovial fluid and blood from reactive arthritis, some motif variants were previously reported. A TCR beta motif of about 8 highly homologous variants seemed to mark ankylosing spondylitis blood.

This sequence originates from a male donor with ankylosing spondylitis or in good health (not recorded which). The specimen sequenced was blood, either unsorted or a sorted T cell fraction (not recorded which). V gene TRBV10-3 combines with J gene TRBJ1-1; D is unresolved. For the CDR3, the DNA is TGTGCCATCAGTGAAGGACTCACGAACACTGAAGCTTTCTTT. Amino acids: CAISEGLTNTEAFF.